Below, one TCR beta chain is given with its context. The antigen remains unidentified. Investigators reverse transcribed all isolated RNA, so they sequenced expressed TCRB transcripts. The data were produced by immunoSEQ multiplex PCR, yet TCRdb's version contains in-frame clones alone and is incomplete. The table has some 63,000 clones, roughly 49% seen once. The data belong to a study of beta chain features in type 1 diabetes. On the study more broadly: Healthy donors and patients had similar age, gender and cell yields. Study results and limitations: Insertions were fewer and deletions more numerous at VDJ junctions in type 1 diabetes patients. TCRB CDR3s from Type 1 diabetes patients were moderately but significantly shorter in all four CD4+ subsets. It was possible that PCR favored shorter templates, equally so in patients and controls.

V dropped 6 bases and J dropped 6; count of bases not matched to a gene: 3. The CDR3 sequence is 13 residues long. Germline-derived CDR1 and CDR2 are MNHEY and SMNVEV (reference sequence). Averaging approximately 110 mL, one heparinised blood draw came from each individual donor. The V call is TRBV27, the J call TRBJ2-7; 12 nucleotides align to TRBD1. The sample was central memory CD4+ T cells from blood. This TCR was recovered from a man between 25 and 39 years old with type 1 diabetes. The CDR3 DNA sequence: TGTGCCAGCAGGGGACAGGGGGCATCCGAGCAGTACTTC. This codes for CASRGQGASEQYF.